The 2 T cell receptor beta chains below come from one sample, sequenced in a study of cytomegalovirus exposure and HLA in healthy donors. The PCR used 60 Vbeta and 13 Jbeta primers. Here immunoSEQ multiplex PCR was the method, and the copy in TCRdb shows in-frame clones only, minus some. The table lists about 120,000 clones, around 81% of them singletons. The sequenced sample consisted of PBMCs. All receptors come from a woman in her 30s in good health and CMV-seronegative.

The CDR3 DNA reads as TGCGCCAGCAGCCAAATTGGGACTAGCGATAATGAGCAGTTCTTC. Translation gives CASSQIGTSDNEQFF. The rearrangement uses TRBV4-1 and TRBJ2-1; the match to TRBD2 covers 10 bases. J was trimmed by 7 bases and V by 2 bases; bases with no gene match: 5. Germline V gene sequence: CDR1 MGHRA, CDR2 YSYEKL. This CDR3 has 15 amino acids.

CDR3 bases: TGTGCCAGCAGCCGACTAGCGGGGGGTTACAATGAGCAGTTCTTC. This gives the protein CASSRLAGGYNEQFF. The V gene is TRBV7-2, the J gene TRBJ2-1, with TRBD2 identical over 13 bases. Germline V gene sequence: CDR1 SGHTA, CDR2 FQGNSA. The CDR3 consists of 15 residues. Trimming at V came to 5 bases and at J to 4 bases, leaving 2 bases not matched to a gene.